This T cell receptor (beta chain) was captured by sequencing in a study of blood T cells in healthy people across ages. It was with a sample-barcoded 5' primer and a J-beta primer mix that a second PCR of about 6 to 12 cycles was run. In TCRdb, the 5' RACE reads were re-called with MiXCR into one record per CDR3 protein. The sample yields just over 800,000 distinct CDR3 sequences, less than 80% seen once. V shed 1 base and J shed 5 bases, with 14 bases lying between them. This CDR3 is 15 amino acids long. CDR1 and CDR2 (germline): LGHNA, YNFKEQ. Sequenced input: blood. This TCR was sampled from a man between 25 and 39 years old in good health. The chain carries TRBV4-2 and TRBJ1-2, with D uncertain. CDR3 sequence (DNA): TGTGCCAGCAGCCAAGTTTGGACCGTACGTTATGGCTACACCTTC. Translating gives CASSQVWTVRYGYTF.